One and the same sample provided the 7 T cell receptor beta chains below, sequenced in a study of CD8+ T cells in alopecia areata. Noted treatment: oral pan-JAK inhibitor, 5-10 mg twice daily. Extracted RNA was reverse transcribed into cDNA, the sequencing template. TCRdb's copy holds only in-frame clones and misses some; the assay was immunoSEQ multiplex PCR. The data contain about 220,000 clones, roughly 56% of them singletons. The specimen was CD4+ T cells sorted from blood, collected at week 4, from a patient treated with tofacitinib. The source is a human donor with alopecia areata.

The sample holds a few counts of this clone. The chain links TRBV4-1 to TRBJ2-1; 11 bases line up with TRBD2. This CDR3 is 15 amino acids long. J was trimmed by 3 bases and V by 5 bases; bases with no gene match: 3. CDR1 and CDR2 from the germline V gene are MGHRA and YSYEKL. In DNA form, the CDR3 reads TGCGCCAGCAGCTTCACTAGCGGGGGCTACAATGAGCAGTTCTTC. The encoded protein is CASSFTSGGYNEQFF.

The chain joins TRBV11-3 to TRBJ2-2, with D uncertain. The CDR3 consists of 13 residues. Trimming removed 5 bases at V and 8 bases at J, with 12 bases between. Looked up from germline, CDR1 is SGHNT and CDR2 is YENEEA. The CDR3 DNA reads TGTGCCAGCAGCCCCGGGCCGAAGGGGGAGCTGTTTTTT. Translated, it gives CASSPGPKGELFF.

CDR3 in amino acids: CASRHRDSSYEQYF. In DNA form, the CDR3 reads TGTGCCAGCAGACACCGGGACTCCTCCTACGAGCAGTACTTC. This rearrangement joins TRBV11-1 to TRBJ2-7, with TRBD2 as a possible D gene (6 bases). Germline loops: CDR1 SGHAT, CDR2 FQDESV (reference sequence). The CDR3 consists of 14 residues. Deletions cut 6 bases from V and 0 bases from J, with 12 bases between.

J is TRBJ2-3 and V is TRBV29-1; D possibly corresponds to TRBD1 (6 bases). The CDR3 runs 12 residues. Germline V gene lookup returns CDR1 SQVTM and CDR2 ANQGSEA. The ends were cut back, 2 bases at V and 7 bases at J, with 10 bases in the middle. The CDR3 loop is CSVEKGVNTQYF. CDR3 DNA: TGCAGCGTTGAAAAGGGGGTGAATACGCAGTATTTT.

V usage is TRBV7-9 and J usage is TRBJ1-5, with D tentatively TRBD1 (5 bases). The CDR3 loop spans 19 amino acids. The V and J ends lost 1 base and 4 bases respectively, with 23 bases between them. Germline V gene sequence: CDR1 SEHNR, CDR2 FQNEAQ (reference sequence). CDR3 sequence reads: CASSLEDSTAQGTNQPQHF. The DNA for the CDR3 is TGTGCCAGCAGCTTAGAGGATAGCACGGCCCAGGGTACAAATCAGCCCCAGCATTTT.

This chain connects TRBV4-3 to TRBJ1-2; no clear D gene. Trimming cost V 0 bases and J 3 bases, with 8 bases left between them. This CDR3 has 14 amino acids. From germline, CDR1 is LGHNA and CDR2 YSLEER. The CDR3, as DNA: TGCGCCAGCAGCCAAGACTTACGGGACTATGGCTACACCTTC. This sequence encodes CASSQDLRDYGYTF.

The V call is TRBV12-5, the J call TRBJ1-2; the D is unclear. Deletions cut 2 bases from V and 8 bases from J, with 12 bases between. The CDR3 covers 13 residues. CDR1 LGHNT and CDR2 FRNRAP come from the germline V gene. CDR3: CASGLNPEVGYTF. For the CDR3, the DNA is TGTGCTAGTGGTTTGAACCCGGAGGTCGGCTACACCTTC.